The clone carrying this T cell receptor beta chain was counted only a few times. Source study methods: Estimated nucleated cell counts came from reference gene primer amplification. The protocol was immunoSEQ multiplex PCR, while the TCRdb copy is restricted to in-frame clones and leaves out a portion. V, J and clone size were drawn from that table, and D and trimming were deduced from the DNA. The table includes about 120,000 clones, 78% detected once. This entry comes from a study of blood T cell repertoires in COVID-19. Study background: Italy, Spain and the United States were the sources of the convalescent and acute COVID-19 samples. Sources were T cells, B-cell-depleted T cells, or PBMCs; the material itself was cDNA or gDNA.

The V gene's germline CDR1 is GTSNPN and CDR2 SVGIG (reference sequence). The CDR3 length is 14 residues. Trimming removed 3 bases from V and 0 bases from J; junction bases left unmatched: 1. Sequencing was done on a sample of peripheral blood. The chain couples TRBV30 to TRBJ1-3, with TRBD1 matching 8 bases. The receptor was derived from a man between 65 and 85 years old with acute or convalescent COVID-19. In DNA form, the CDR3 reads TGTGCCTGGAGGGACAGGGTCTCTGGAAACACCATATATTTT. Its translation is CAWRDRVSGNTIYF.